This T cell receptor (beta chain) was sequenced for a study of cytomegalovirus exposure and HLA in healthy donors (dated by TCRdb to between 2016 and 2019). The study in broad terms: In an earlier analysis of around 540 of the donors, about 270 Gb of sequence data and 117 million unique TCR beta sequences from about 179 million T cells were reported. A later genetic analysis used genome-wide SNP genotypes for about three fifths of the 666 donors, treating that subset as a discovery cohort. The T cell repertoires of 666 subjects were profiled by immunosequencing and related to cytomegalovirus serostatus. In a later analysis, previously published TCR beta repertoires from about 670 donors were re-analyzed and high-resolution HLA genotyping was added so that TCR occurrence patterns could be studied. Rather than drawing on any new phenotypic data, the later analysis identified candidate immune exposures from TCR beta sequences and the way those sequences occurred across donors. An earlier analysis of a few hundred of the donors applied high-throughput TCR beta sequencing to assess whether each TCR beta V gene segment acted as functional or pseudogenic. The number of donors typed differed by locus, with roughly 629-640 for A, B, C, DRB1 and DQB1, roughly 550 for DQA1, 606 for DPA1, and about 450 for DPB1. Alongside the repertoire data, information on donor age, sex, ethnicity and CMV serostatus was compiled. The genetic ancestry cluster associated with self-reported Caucasian donors included 70% to 85% of the 398 genotyped donors. Roughly 5 DR-DQ haplotypes were handled as single units for association and clustering, since linkage in the cohort was strong. On average, around 200,000 unique TCR beta nucleotide sequences were sequenced per donor among more than 350 genotyped donors of the cohort, with roughly 18% of those sequences being non-productive. Along with the roughly 610-subject first cohort, a separate validation cohort of over a hundred different subjects was used. The study aimed to test whether signatures of past pathogen exposure could be identified by cataloging public T cell receptors. High-throughput TCR immunosequencing, statistical association of individual TCRs with disease status, and machine learning were combined to predict cytomegalovirus infection status. An early release covering 550 to 700 HLA-typed donors comprised about 300 gigabases of sequencing data and tens of millions of unique TCR sequences. Both class I and class II loci were covered by HLA typing, at four-digit resolution. All discovery cohort repertoires had been generated using a single sequencing platform.

V has 2 bases trimmed and J has 3 bases trimmed; junction bases matching no gene number 8. CDR1 and CDR2, looked up from the germline V gene (reference sequence), are MNHNY and SVGAGI. The CDR3, cysteine through phenylalanine, is 16 amino acids long. The kept DNA is CDR3 alone, 48 bases in frame from the first base. This clone was counted between two and nine times. It has no known antigen specificity. No base quality information exists; no much larger clone differs at one position. Broad study findings and their caveats: A total of about 150 TCR beta chains were listed by the study as associated with cytomegalovirus. HLA typing was unavailable for some donors at each locus, so association tests used only the typed subset. In a later analysis, TCR association rates were found to vary across HLA loci, with the most associated TCRs seen for DRB1 alleles and the fewest for HLA-C alleles. The cohort was sequenced for TCR beta chains only, and without alpha or paired-chain data the features that could be detected were limited. The authors suggested that the approach could potentially be generalized to other disease states and immunological phenotypes. Most TCR sequences were seen in very few donors, while some public TCRs were found in many individuals. Linkage disequilibrium might explain the correlated functional status among segregating V segments, but an unknown experimental factor could not be ruled out. A few of the identified cytomegalovirus-associated TCR beta chains were confirmed in vitro to be specific for cytomegalovirus antigens. In a later genetic analysis, fewer N-insertions in productive TCRs were reported among donors in an Asian-associated ancestry cluster than the roughly 700-donor mean. CMV serostatus was the only immune exposure information available for the cohort. Cytomegalovirus status was reported to be diagnosed by the classifier with high specificity and sensitivity in both the original and validation cohorts. Some IMGT-functional V segments, including TRBV6-2 and TRBV6-3, could not be distinguished by the 87-base-pair reads and were therefore excluded. A later genetic analysis associated a missense DCLRE1C variant with V-gene and J-gene trimming of TCR beta chains, and an independent cohort replicated the association. In a later analysis, HLA-associated TCR beta chains were found to be more clonally expanded and to have lower generation probabilities than equally common non-associated chains. The earlier analysis of nearly 600 of the donors excluded roughly 17 rarely observed V segments, including chromosome 9 orphons, because counts were too low. An earlier analysis of roughly 570 of the donors showed that most TCR beta V segments appeared in productive rearrangements either about 90% or about 30% of the time, which broadly matched IMGT annotations. A further reported finding was that TCR beta sequences accurately predicted the HLA-A and HLA-B alleles for most subjects in the first cohort. A later analysis reported that several top co-occurrence clusters appeared linked to parvovirus B19, influenza, CMV and Epstein-Barr virus. In a later analysis, most CMV-associated TCR beta chains were found to appear HLA-restricted, with HLA associations seemingly driven largely by CMV exposure. Assigning TCR associations to individual alleles was difficult when HLA alleles, especially DR and DQ, strongly co-occurred. Specific HLA alleles were associated with 15,000 to 20,000 TCR beta sequences at a false discovery rate of 0.05 in a later analysis. A group of highly shared sequence variants was considered likely to be a technical artifact of the sequencing pipeline. The presence/absence analyses assumed that sequencing depth was roughly uniform across donors, and that assumption may not be true.

Libraries were built with the immunoSEQ multiplex PCR assay. For the multiplex PCR, a mixture combining 60 forward primers for TCR Vbeta segments and 13 reverse primers for TCR Jbeta segments was used. The CDR3 region of rearranged TCR beta genes was amplified from genomic DNA by a multiplex PCR assay. The amplified TCR beta libraries were sequenced on the Illumina HiSeq System as 87-base-pair reads. The source study handled its data this way. A later analysis counted approximately 76 million unique TCR beta chains across the 700 or so repertoires, and around 9.9 million of these chains were shared by at least two donors. Raw reads were error-corrected and collapsed into unique sequences with a nearest-neighbor algorithm that merged closely related sequences to remove PCR and sequencing errors. To assign V, D and J gene segments, CDR3 sequences were aligned to IMGT reference sequences. For a sequence to be retained, a match of at least six nucleotides to both a V gene segment and a J gene segment was required. Rearrangements were classified as productive when the CDR3 lacked stop codons and remained in frame with V and J, and all other rearrangements were classified as non-productive. Following IMGT convention, CDR3 was defined as the stretch from the second conserved V-encoded cysteine to the conserved J-encoded phenylalanine. In an earlier analysis of around 540 of the donors, sequences lacking an unambiguous match to a single V gene segment were excluded. An earlier analysis of just under 600 of the donors called V segments functional above 56.7% productive rearrangements and segregating when the between-donor standard deviation exceeded 5%. A statistical classification framework was built for diagnosing cytomegalovirus status from the catalog of TCR beta chain sequences. In a later analysis, TCR nucleotide sequences were compared against IMGT/GENE-DB human TR gene sequences so that V and J genes could be assigned. Using the TCRdist pipeline, a later analysis assigned CDR3 sequences along with most-parsimonious VDJ recombination scenarios. In a later analysis, each TCR beta chain was defined by its CDR3 amino acid sequence together with its V-gene family, and reads without a unique V-gene family were excluded. As a way to deal with suspected cross-contamination and a sequencing artifact, a later analysis dropped 640 or so nucleotide sequences that were highly shared and had low generation probability. In a later analysis, a clonal expansion index was calculated for each public chain from normalized within-repertoire ranks of inferred template counts. In a later analysis, generation probabilities were computed using a VDJ recombination model fitted to out-of-frame rearrangements, and the results were checked against IGoR. In a later analysis, TCR-TCR, TCR-HLA and TCR-CMV co-occurrence was scored with hypergeometric tests, and a repertoire-size bias correction was applied to TCR pairs. In a later analysis, false discovery rates were estimated by permuting HLA or CMV assignments 20 times. In a later analysis, co-occurring TCRs were grouped with DBSCAN, and TCRdist sequence similarity was added when clustering was performed within HLA-allele-positive subsets. For co-occurrence clustering, repertoires with fewer than 30,000 or more than 120,000 public chains were excluded, along with about five repertoires with anomalous nucleotide sharing. The source is immuneACCESS, and TCRdb retained only in-frame sequences with V and J called. Part of the clones is not carried over; for the studies checked, unresolved V genes explain less than half of this, and the remainder is unexplained. D and trimming were read from the DNA, whereas the V and J calls and clone size are those reported in that table. This sample gives around 93,000 clones in total; over 55% of them show up just once. The biggest ten clones account for about 5.4% of the sample.

The cohort consisted of 650 to 850 healthy bone marrow donors. At the time of sampling, every cohort member was nominally healthy, though immune exposures that went unrecorded were likely present. The donor was CMV seropositive and was included in the group of 250 to 300 seropositive cohort members. A peripheral blood sample was provided by each donor, and peripheral blood mononuclear cells were used for TCR beta sequencing. Genomic DNA was extracted from the blood cell samples with the Qiagen DNeasy Blood Extraction Kit. Sequences were obtained from PBMCs. This clonotype was obtained from a boy aged 5-17 years in good health and CMV-seropositive. The chain joins TRBV6-6 to TRBJ2-7, and 9 bases in between align with TRBD2. The DNA reads as follows: TGTGCCAGCAGTTACGGTCTAGCGGGAAATGGCTACGAGCAGTACTTC. The translation is CASSYGLAGNGYEQYF.